These T cell receptor beta chains were read from a single sample in a study of cytomegalovirus exposure and HLA in healthy donors. The repertoire was sequenced with immunoSEQ multiplex PCR; TCRdb's copy has only in-frame clones and lacks some. In total, the table holds tens of thousands of clones. The sequencing input was PBMCs. The receptors come from a man aged 35 to 55 in good health and CMV-seronegative. Both conserved end residues are part of each CDR3. The D gene is left open where the match is weak. Size values are once, few and many counts, or a class for expanded clones, and some rows have none.

V,J,size,D,CDR3,DNA
TRBV5-3,TRBJ2-7,NA,TRBD2,CARSLGLADYEQYF,TGTGCCAGAAGCTTGGGACTAGCAGATTACGAGCAGTACTTC
TRBV4-1,TRBJ2-7,NA,NA,CASSQDWGGLYEQYF,TGCGCCAGCAGCCAAGATTGGGGGGGGCTCTACGAGCAGTACTTC
TRBV11-1,TRBJ2-7,NA,NA,CASSPARYYEQYF,TGTGCCAGCAGCCCAGCTAGATACTACGAGCAGTACTTC
TRBV5-4,TRBJ1-1,NA,NA,CASSTGTSNTEAFF,TGTGCCAGCAGCACCGGGACTTCAAACACTGAAGCTTTCTTT
TRBV30,TRBJ2-3,NA,TRBD2,CAWGLAGLADTQYF,TGTGCCTGGGGACTAGCGGGACTGGCAGATACGCAGTATTTT
TRBV5-1,TRBJ2-6,NA,TRBD1,CASSLGSTGSGANVLTF,TGCGCCAGCAGCTTGGGCTCGACAGGGTCTGGGGCCAACGTCCTGACTTTC
TRBV7-8,TRBJ1-1,NA,NA,CASSLGRGNTEAFF,TGTGCCAGCAGCTTAGGTCGGGGAAACACTGAAGCTTTCTTT
TRBV5-4,TRBJ2-1,NA,NA,CASSFLGVEQFF,TGTGCCAGCAGCTTCCTCGGAGTCGAGCAGTTCTTC
TRBV5-1,TRBJ2-7,NA,TRBD2,CASRTLGGSGYEQYF,TGCGCCAGCAGAACCCTCGGCGGGAGCGGCTACGAGCAGTACTTC
TRBV9,TRBJ2-1,NA,NA,CASSVDIHSYNEQFF,TGTGCCAGCAGCGTAGACATCCACTCCTACAATGAGCAGTTCTTC
TRBV11-3,TRBJ1-2,NA,TRBD1,CAIRGAANYGYTF,TGTGCCATCAGGGGGGCGGCTAACTATGGCTACACCTTC
TRBV6-1,TRBJ2-3,NA,TRBD1,CASSTGGLGTDTQYF,TGTGCCAGCAGTACAGGGGGGTTGGGCACAGATACGCAGTATTTT
TRBV13,TRBJ2-3,NA,TRBD2,CASSLGAGVSTDTQYF,TGTGCCAGCAGCTTAGGGGCGGGAGTTAGCACAGATACGCAGTATTTT
TRBV5-1,TRBJ1-2,NA,NA,CASTDLAGTGYTF,TGCGCCAGCACCGATCTGGCGGGAACTGGCTACACCTTC
TRBV5-1,TRBJ2-7,NA,TRBD2,CASSVGGLASYEQYF,TGCGCCAGCAGCGTAGGAGGACTAGCAAGCTACGAGCAGTACTTC
TRBV7-3,TRBJ2-2,NA,NA,CASSSFLGANTGELFF,TGTGCCAGCAGCTCCTTTCTGGGCGCGAACACCGGGGAGCTGTTTTTT
TRBV11-2,TRBJ2-5,NA,TRBD2,CASRSDSGGQETQYF,TGTGCCAGCAGGTCGGATAGCGGGGGGCAAGAGACCCAGTACTTC
TRBV4-1,TRBJ2-1,NA,NA,CASSQEGAGEWDEQFF,TGCGCCAGCAGCCAAGAGGGGGCGGGAGAGTGGGATGAGCAGTTCTTC
TRBV6-1,TRBJ2-6,NA,TRBD1,CASSGAAGTGVGANVLTF,TGTGCCAGCAGTGGAGCTGCCGGGACAGGGGTCGGGGCCAACGTCCTGACTTTC
TRBV29-1,TRBJ2-1,NA,TRBD2,CSVLLGLAGEHWNEQFF,TGCAGCGTTTTATTAGGACTAGCGGGAGAGCATTGGAATGAGCAGTTCTTC
TRBV6-1,TRBJ2-7,NA,NA,CASSLPAGVREQYF,TGTGCCAGCAGTCTCCCAGCCGGGGTACGAGAGCAGTACTTC
TRBV5-1,TRBJ2-1,NA,NA,CASSLGSASYNEQFF,TGCGCCAGCAGCTTGGGGAGCGCCTCCTACAATGAGCAGTTCTTC
TRBV9,TRBJ1-2,NA,TRBD1,CASSASGQGRFNYGYTF,TGTGCCAGCAGCGCCAGTGGACAGGGGCGATTTAACTATGGCTACACCTTC
TRBV30,TRBJ2-1,NA,TRBD2,CAWSSWSSGRPYNEQFF,TGTGCCTGGAGTTCTTGGTCTAGCGGGAGGCCCTACAATGAGCAGTTCTTC
TRBV30,TRBJ2-5,NA,NA,CAWSVQGTETQYF,TGTGCCTGGAGTGTACAGGGAACCGAGACCCAGTACTTC
TRBV5-6,TRBJ2-3,NA,NA,CASTPLTAPESTDTQYF,TGTGCCAGCACCCCGCTGACAGCTCCAGAAAGCACAGATACGCAGTATTTT
TRBV5-4,TRBJ2-7,NA,TRBD2,CASSSPGLAGSISYEQYF,TGTGCCAGCAGCTCCCCGGGACTAGCGGGGTCTATCTCCTACGAGCAGTACTTC
TRBV5-1,TRBJ2-3,NA,TRBD1,CASSFPGTAATDTQYF,TGCGCCAGCAGCTTTCCCGGGACAGCCGCCACAGATACGCAGTATTTT
TRBV21-1,TRBJ2-1,NA,NA,CASSKSGRYRGLLYNEQFF,TGTGCCAGCAGCAAATCGGGCCGTTACAGGGGGCTCCTCTACAATGAGCAGTTCTTC
TRBV11-2,TRBJ2-7,NA,NA,CASSLVQGGEQYF,TGTGCCAGCAGCTTAGTGCAGGGAGGTGAGCAGTACTTC
TRBV5-1,TRBJ2-7,NA,NA,CASSAGSYEQYF,TGCGCCAGCAGCGCGGGGTCCTACGAGCAGTACTTC
TRBV7-2,TRBJ2-5,NA,TRBD1,CASSLVAGTGAETQYF,TGTGCCAGCAGCTTAGTGGCCGGGACAGGGGCAGAGACCCAGTACTTC
TRBV4-1,TRBJ2-5,NA,NA,CASSQGRGRVENQYF,TGCGCCAGCAGCCAAGGGCGGGGACGGGTGGAGAACCAGTACTTC
TRBV11-3,TRBJ1-5,NA,NA,CASSFDSPNQPQHF,TGTGCCAGCAGCTTCGACAGCCCCAATCAGCCCCAGCATTTT
TRBV4-2,TRBJ2-3,NA,TRBD2,CASSQDSRGGTDTQYF,TGTGCCAGCAGCCAAGATTCTCGCGGGGGGACAGATACGCAGTATTTT
TRBV6-1,TRBJ2-1,NA,NA,CASSGSRWSSYNEQFF,TGTGCCAGCAGTGGTTCTAGGTGGAGCTCCTACAATGAGCAGTTCTTC
TRBV5-1,TRBJ2-5,NA,TRBD2,CASSSGLVLQETQYF,TGCGCCAGCAGCTCAGGACTAGTACTTCAAGAGACCCAGTACTTC
TRBV28,TRBJ2-7,NA,TRBD2,CASTLSGLAGSYEQYF,TGTGCCAGCACCCTTTCGGGACTAGCGGGCTCCTACGAGCAGTACTTC
TRBV30,TRBJ2-1,NA,TRBD2,CAFTSGRAGSYNEQFF,TGTGCCTTTACTAGCGGGAGGGCCGGGTCCTACAATGAGCAGTTCTTC
TRBV7-2,TRBJ2-7,NA,NA,CASSLGGGTSGEQYF,TGTGCCAGCAGCTTAGGTGGCGGAACGTCGGGCGAGCAGTACTTC
TRBV27,TRBJ2-7,NA,NA,CASSLGPPRRSSYEQYF,TGTGCCAGCAGTTTAGGTCCCCCCAGAAGAAGCTCCTACGAGCAGTACTTC
TRBV27,TRBJ2-3,NA,TRBD2,CASSYSGGLAGTPDTQYF,TGTGCCAGCAGTTACTCCGGAGGACTAGCGGGAACCCCAGATACGCAGTATTTT
TRBV7-9,TRBJ2-7,NA,TRBD2,CASSSSRLAGGTFSYEQYF,TGTGCCAGCAGCTCGAGTCGACTAGCGGGAGGGACTTTCTCCTACGAGCAGTACTTC
TRBV6-1,TRBJ2-2,NA,NA,CASSIDPGETGELFF,TGTGCCAGCAGTATCGATCCAGGGGAGACCGGGGAGCTGTTTTTT
TRBV4-3,TRBJ2-2,NA,TRBD2,CASSQVPRLAVNTGELFF,TGCGCCAGCAGCCAAGTCCCTCGGCTAGCGGTGAACACCGGGGAGCTGTTTTTT
TRBV11-3,TRBJ1-1,NA,NA,CASSVGRDTEAFF,TGTGCCAGCAGCGTAGGGCGGGACACTGAAGCTTTCTTT
TRBV7-2,TRBJ2-5,NA,NA,CASSPAGIGETQYF,TGTGCCAGCAGCCCAGCGGGTATCGGGGAGACCCAGTACTTC
TRBV12-5,TRBJ1-1,NA,TRBD1,CASGSDRGRTEAFF,TGTGCTAGTGGTTCGGACAGGGGACGGACTGAAGCTTTCTTT
TRBV1,TRBJ2-7,NA,NA,CTSSQVAGIYEQYF,TGCACCAGCAGCCAGGTAGCGGGAATTTACGAGCAGTACTTC
TRBV5-6,TRBJ1-1,NA,TRBD1,CASSFNPSDDQGGAFF,TGTGCCAGCAGCTTTAACCCGAGCGATGATCAGGGGGGCGCTTTCTTT
TRBV9,TRBJ1-1,NA,NA,CASSVGGSDTEAFF,TGTGCCAGCAGCGTAGGCGGCTCGGACACTGAAGCTTTCTTT
TRBV5-4,TRBJ2-3,NA,NA,CASSLVGTTDTQYF,TGTGCCAGCAGCTTAGTCGGTACCACAGATACGCAGTATTTT
TRBV7-9,TRBJ2-3,NA,NA,CASSLMGRGPDTQYF,TGTGCCAGCAGCTTAATGGGGCGGGGGCCAGATACGCAGTATTTT
TRBV5-6,TRBJ1-4,NA,NA,CASSLVSGGEKLFF,TGTGCCAGCAGCTTGGTTAGTGGAGGTGAAAAACTGTTTTTT
TRBV29-1,TRBJ2-4,NA,TRBD2,CSVVYAAGILQAKNIQYF,TGCAGCGTTGTCTATGCAGCGGGAATCCTACAAGCCAAAAACATTCAGTACTTC
TRBV6-5,TRBJ1-1,NA,NA,CASSFQQNTEAFF,TGTGCCAGCAGTTTCCAACAGAACACTGAAGCTTTCTTT
TRBV5-1,TRBJ1-2,NA,NA,CASSLAGEFGYGYTF,TGCGCCAGCAGCTTAGCGGGGGAGTTTGGCTATGGCTACACCTTC
TRBV28,TRBJ2-7,medium-sized,NA,CASAADMLYEQYF,TGTGCCAGCGCCGCGGACATGCTCTACGAGCAGTACTTC